The clone carrying this T cell receptor (beta chain) was detected only a few times. The input for sorted-subset replicate PCRs was around 0.2 ug DNA, about 30,000 T cell genomes. Assay used: immunoSEQ multiplex PCR; TCRdb lists only in-frame clones, some missing. The repertoire holds about 2.2 million clones, 80% to 95% seen once, with over 1.5% in the top ten. The data were taken from a study of shared clonotypes between healthy human individuals. Naive-designated CD8 cells lacked CD45RO, were positively enriched for CCR7, and omitted terminally differentiated effector memory CD45RA+ cells. Sequencing was carried out using naive CD8+ T cells from PBMCs. The receptor's source is a man younger than 35 in good health. Some clones in this sample may be carry-over from other donors' samples.

The CDR3 is CASSLLNVGNGAEAFF. In DNA, the CDR3 is TGTGCCAGCAGCCTACTAAACGTGGGCAATGGGGCTGAAGCTTTCTTT. The chain carries TRBV9 and TRBJ1-1, with unresolved D. The CDR3 loop spans 16 amino acids. V lost 4 bases, J lost 6 bases, and 22 bases lay in between. Germline CDR1 is SGDLS and CDR2 is YYNGEE.